This is a list of T cell receptor beta chains from one sample in a study of T cell repertoires in cytomegalovirus infection. TCRdb re-derived calls from the reads in MiXCR, one entry per CDR3 protein. The sample holds about 890,000 distinct CDR3 sequences, roughly a third seen once. Their antigens are not known. The sample in question was cultured CD8+ T cells from PBMCs, obtained from culture after CMV antigen stimulation. The receptors derive from a human donor in good health (CMV status not recorded). Some clones in this sample may be carry-over from other donors' samples. Each CDR3 is given without its conserved first and last residue.

V gene	J gene	CDR3 protein
TRBV6-1	TRBJ2-1	ASNTGAYNEQF
TRBV12-3/TRBV12-4	TRBJ2-1	ATAGGSYNEQF
TRBV20-1	TRBJ2-1	SAGTRQGRYNEQF
TRBV28	TRBJ2-1	ASSSPYNSNEQF
TRBV20-1	TRBJ2-1	SARDWEILLNEQF
TRBV4-3	TRBJ1-1	ASSQGMWGTEAF
TRBV6-6	TRBJ2-3	ASTQGGEADTQY
TRBV2	TRBJ2-3	ASSEAAGTGTDTQY
TRBV12-3/TRBV12-4	TRBJ1-2	ASSFLRVEGYGYT
TRBV7-9	TRBJ2-2	ASSFPGTGELF
TRBV14	TRBJ1-1	ASSQDFQGLMNTEAF
TRBV10-3	TRBJ1-1	AISEAGTEAF
TRBV12-3/TRBV12-4	TRBJ1-1	ASSLVGRFTEAF
TRBV24-1	TRBJ2-1	ATSDSGTGKNPPSYNEQF
TRBV25-1	TRBJ1-3	ASSQGQWKGDTIY
TRBV24-1	TRBJ1-2	ATSDSVRGYGYT
TRBV7-9	TRBJ2-3	ASSPGQGQDTQY
TRBV12-5	TRBJ2-1	ASGFTPTEQF
TRBV20-1	TRBJ2-7	SARDTSSYEQY
TRBV2	TRBJ2-5	ASEAGGRETQY
TRBV7-9	TRBJ2-3	ASSDSSADTQY
TRBV14	TRBJ2-3	ASQKLSGGAGTDTQY
TRBV7-9	TRBJ1-6	ASSFFQGADSPLH
TRBV6-1	TRBJ2-1	ASSGRDEVLHEQF
TRBV10-2	TRBJ2-5	ASEAKETQY
TRBV7-8	TRBJ1-5	ASSEGGQVMWPQH
TRBV6-1	TRBJ2-1	ASSEVGGSPYEQF
TRBV15	TRBJ1-5	ATSRQYIREVRGNQPQH
TRBV4-1	TRBJ2-1	ASSQGAGPYEQF
TRBV2	TRBJ1-2	ATDVGQGKNGYT
TRBV7-8	TRBJ2-3	ASSTTGTSGGAEDTQY
TRBV27	TRBJ2-3	ASSLVGIGTDTQY
TRBV7-7	TRBJ2-2	AITMGGGELF
TRBV6-2/TRBV6-3	TRBJ2-7	ASASDYEQY
TRBV7-9	TRBJ1-5	ASSGDIYSNQPQH
TRBV7-8	TRBJ2-1	ASSSSTGERYNEQF
TRBV5-6	TRBJ1-1	ASSRGQTEAF
TRBV7-6	TRBJ2-5	ASSLGRAETQY
TRBV28	TRBJ2-3	ASSSIGTSGPGVWTDTQY
TRBV27	TRBJ2-1	ATRPGTDNEQF
TRBV29-1	TRBJ2-1	SVAASGGPVDEQF
TRBV7-9	TRBJ2-1	ASSHPRGEF
TRBV20-1	TRBJ1-5	SARNSTSNQPQH
TRBV7-9	TRBJ1-5	ASSPAGQGEDQPQH
TRBV6-6	TRBJ1-1	ASRQPGNTEAF
TRBV12-5	TRBJ1-1	ASGLVRGLNTEAF
TRBV10-2	TRBJ2-1	ASSEREPPYNEQF
TRBV7-2	TRBJ2-1	ASSLNRGHGNEQF
TRBV7-9	TRBJ2-3	ASSPDSSDTQY
TRBV5-4	TRBJ1-2	ASSLVVGEGYT
TRBV19	TRBJ1-5	ASSMQGGPNQPQH
TRBV27	TRBJ1-1	ASSLERGIPNTEAF
TRBV7-9	TRBJ2-5	ASSFQTQY